This T cell receptor (beta chain) originates from a study of T cell changes during pregnancy in multiple sclerosis (dated by TCRdb to 2018 to 2020). Background for the entire study: The study looked at changes in the T cell repertoire across pregnancy in women with multiple sclerosis.

The method was the immunoSEQ multiplex PCR assay. TCRdb stores this immuneACCESS table with in-frame sequences only. Part of the clones is absent; in the studies checked, under half of the shortfall reflects unresolved V genes, and no reason is known for the rest. The sample table contains fewer than 55,000 clones; only one count was recorded for 70% to 90% of them. About 6.3% of the sample comes from the top ten. CDR1 SQVTM and CDR2 ANQGSEA were looked up in the germline V gene. The junction shows trimming of 7 bases on V and 1 base on J, plus 11 bases between the germline ends. The CDR3 covers 12 residues, taking in both the cysteine and the phenylalanine. Of the read, only the CDR3 DNA is kept; its 36 bases are in frame from base 1. As to this clone: This receptor's antigen is unknown. Base qualities are not recorded, but no much larger clone differs from it by a single base.

The source is a female donor in good health, enrolled as a control in a pregnancy study. This specimen was CD8+ T cells from peripheral blood mononuclear cells, taken after pregnancy. The chain is assembled from TRBV29-1 and TRBJ2-7; no D segment can be confidently identified. The DNA reads as follows: TGCAGCGCACTTGCTTTTTCCTACGAGCAGTACTTC. This yields the protein CSALAFSYEQYF.